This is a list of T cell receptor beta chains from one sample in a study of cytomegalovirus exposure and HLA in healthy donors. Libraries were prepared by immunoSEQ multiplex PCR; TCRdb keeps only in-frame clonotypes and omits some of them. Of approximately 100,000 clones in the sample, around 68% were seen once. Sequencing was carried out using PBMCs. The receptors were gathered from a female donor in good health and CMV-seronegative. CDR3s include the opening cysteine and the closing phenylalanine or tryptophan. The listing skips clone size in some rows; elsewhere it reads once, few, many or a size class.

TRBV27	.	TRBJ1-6	CASGAGQAIPLHF
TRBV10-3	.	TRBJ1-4	CARVTGAHLRDEKLFF
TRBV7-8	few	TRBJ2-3	CASSLGGGRGDTQYF
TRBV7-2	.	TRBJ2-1	CASSQGTSWVNEQFF
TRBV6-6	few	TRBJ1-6	CASSNRGEAGSPLHF
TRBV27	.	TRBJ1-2	CARLRGQPFSYGYTF
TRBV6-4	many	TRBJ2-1	CASSVVAGANNEQFF
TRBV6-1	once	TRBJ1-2	CASSEVSSGKDGYTF
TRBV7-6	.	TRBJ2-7	CASSSGKPYEQYF
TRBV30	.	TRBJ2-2	CASLGEVGGELFF
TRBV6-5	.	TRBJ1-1	CASSSQTGEDTEAFF
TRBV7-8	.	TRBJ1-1	CASSSSSVIAFF
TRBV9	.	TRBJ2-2	CASSVDSFPWELFF
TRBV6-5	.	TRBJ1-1	CASSYGQVNTEAFF
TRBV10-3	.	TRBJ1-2	CAISEGGYNYGYTF
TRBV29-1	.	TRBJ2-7	CSVVTTGTGGYEQYF
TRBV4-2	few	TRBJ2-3	CASSEGLAGSTTDTQYF
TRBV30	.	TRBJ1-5	CAWRRRGAGNQPQHF
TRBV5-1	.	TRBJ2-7	CASSAGFYEQYF
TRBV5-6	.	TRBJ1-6	CASSLAVGQLGSYNSPLHF
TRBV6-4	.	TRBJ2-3	CASSDIAGEVDTQYF
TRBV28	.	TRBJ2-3	CASSFQQVGDTQYF
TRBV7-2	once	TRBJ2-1	CASSSSVGGWSYNEQFF
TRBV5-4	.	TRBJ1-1	CASSLASTEAFF
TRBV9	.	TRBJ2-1	CASSVGSRGSYNEQFF
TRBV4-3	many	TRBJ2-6	CASSQDFVSGANVLTF
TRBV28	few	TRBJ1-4	CASSGSGTANEKLFF
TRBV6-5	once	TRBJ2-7	CASTPGLGSYEQYF
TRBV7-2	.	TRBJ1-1	CASSPGNADWEAFF
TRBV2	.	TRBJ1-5	CASSPREDQPQHF
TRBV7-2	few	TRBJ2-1	CASTKRGTLGNEQFF
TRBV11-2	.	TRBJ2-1	CASSAGLAGVDEQFF
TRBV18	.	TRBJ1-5	CASSPSGGNQPQHF
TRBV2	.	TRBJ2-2	CASSTRFPGELFF
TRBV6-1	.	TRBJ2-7	CASSGSRWYEQYF
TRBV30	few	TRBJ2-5	CAWSVPGQGTETQYF
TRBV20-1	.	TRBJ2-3	CSATTRDTQYF